A selection of T cell receptor beta chains follows, all from one sample in a study of blood T cell repertoires in COVID-19. The method was immunoSEQ multiplex PCR; TCRdb's version includes in-frame clones alone and lacks a portion of them. The repertoire holds about 130,000 clones, with almost 70% as singletons. Sequenced material: peripheral blood. The receptors stem from a woman aged 65 to 85 with acute or convalescent COVID-19. Each CDR3 is given with its conserved first and last residue. The D gene is left open where the match is weak. Rows give clone size only sometimes, using once, few, many, or a class for an expanded clone.

>-|TRBV12-3/TRBV12-4|once|TRBJ1-1
CASSLAAGEAFF
TGTGCCAGCAGTTTAGCGGCAGGAGAAGCTTTCTTT
>TRBD1|TRBV6-5|-|TRBJ2-7
CASSWGQGRYEQYF
TGTGCCAGCAGTTGGGGACAGGGGCGCTACGAGCAGTACTTC
>-|TRBV5-8|-|TRBJ2-3
CASSLERDGMDTQYF
TGTGCCAGCAGCTTGGAAAGAGACGGGATGGATACGCAGTATTTT
>-|TRBV19|-|TRBJ2-5
CASSMTGIREETQYF
TGTGCCAGTAGTATGACGGGAATCCGGGAAGAGACCCAGTACTTC
>TRBD1|TRBV3-1/TRBV3-2|few|TRBJ1-2
CASSQRTGSYGYTF
TGTGCCAGCAGCCAAAGGACAGGGTCATATGGCTACACCTTC
>-|TRBV27|few|TRBJ2-1
CASSSQYNEQFF
TGTGCCAGCAGTTCCCAATACAATGAGCAGTTCTTC
>-|TRBV19|once|TRBJ1-1
CASSYGQMNTEAFF
TGTGCCAGTAGTTACGGACAGATGAACACTGAAGCTTTCTTT
>TRBD1|TRBV29-1|-|TRBJ2-5
CSARRTGQETQYF
TGCAGCGCACGTCGGACAGGACAAGAGACCCAGTACTTC
>TRBD2|TRBV6-5|few|TRBJ2-3
CASREREYTADTQYF
TGTGCCAGCAGAGAGCGGGAGTACACAGCAGATACGCAGTATTTT
>TRBD1|TRBV6-5|once|TRBJ2-7
CASRDSASYEQYF
TGTGCCAGTAGGGACAGCGCTAGTTACGAGCAGTACTTC
>TRBD1|TRBV15|-|TRBJ1-5
CATSRDRTGINQPQHF
TGTGCCACCAGCAGAGACCGGACAGGGATCAATCAGCCCCAGCATTTT
>TRBD1|TRBV3-1/TRBV3-2|once|TRBJ1-1
CASSPEGQGAYQDTEAFF
TGTGCCAGCAGCCCCGAGGGACAGGGGGCATACCAGGACACTGAAGCTTTCTTT
>-|TRBV19|-|TRBJ2-7
CASSPTGSYEQYF
TGTGCCAGTAGTCCGACAGGCTCCTACGAGCAGTACTTC
>TRBD1|TRBV7-8|once|TRBJ1-3
CASSTGAGNTIYF
TGTGCCAGCAGCACAGGGGCCGGAAACACCATATATTTT
>-|TRBV30|-|TRBJ1-3
CAWSSGLPGNTIYF
TGTGCCTGGAGTTCAGGCCTCCCTGGAAACACCATATATTTT
>TRBD1|TRBV18|-|TRBJ1-2
CASSLTGDGYTF
TGTGCCAGCTCACTCACAGGGGATGGCTACACCTTC
>TRBD2|TRBV2|once|TRBJ2-1
CASSETSGSPNEQFF
TGTGCCAGCAGTGAGACTAGCGGGAGTCCCAATGAGCAGTTCTTC
>-|TRBV2|-|TRBJ1-3
CASSAAPWSGNTIYF
TGTGCCAGCAGCGCGGCTCCCTGGTCTGGAAACACCATATATTTT
>TRBD1|TRBV19|once|TRBJ1-1
CASNDRANTEAFF
TGTGCCAGTAATGACAGGGCCAACACTGAAGCTTTCTTT
>-|TRBV6-1|-|TRBJ2-5
CASSDIQGETQYF
TGTGCCAGCAGTGATATACAGGGAGAGACCCAGTACTTC
>-|TRBV3-1/TRBV3-2|-|TRBJ2-3
CASSQDNTDTQYF
TGTGCCAGCAGCCAAGACAACACAGATACGCAGTATTTT
>TRBD1|TRBV10-3|-|TRBJ1-3
CAIRTGVGNTIYF
TGTGCCATCCGGACAGGGGTTGGAAACACCATATATTTT
>TRBD1|TRBV18|-|TRBJ2-5
CASSPDQGEETQYF
TGTGCCAGCTCACCGGACCAGGGGGAGGAGACCCAGTACTTC
>-|TRBV7-2|-|TRBJ1-4
CASSLGGSGVNEKLFF
TGTGCCAGCAGCTTAGGTGGCTCGGGGGTTAATGAAAAACTGTTTTTT
>TRBD2|TRBV9|many|TRBJ2-1
CASSADLAGGLRNEQFF
TGTGCCAGCAGCGCCGATCTAGCGGGGGGGCTCAGGAATGAGCAGTTCTTC
>-|TRBV25-1|-|TRBJ1-6
CASSLGTWNSPLHF
TGTGCCAGCTCACTAGGTACTTGGAATTCACCCCTCCACTTT
>TRBD2|TRBV4-3|-|TRBJ2-7
CASSQVLAGGPNYEQYF
TGCGCCAGCAGCCAAGTACTCGCGGGGGGACCTAACTACGAGCAGTACTTC
>TRBD2|TRBV19|-|TRBJ2-1
CASSRTSGSYNEQFF
TGTGCCAGTAGTAGGACTAGCGGGAGTTACAATGAGCAGTTCTTC
>-|TRBV9|-|TRBJ1-1
CASSPGAATNTEAFF
TGTGCCAGCAGCCCAGGGGCAGCTACGAACACTGAAGCTTTCTTT
>-|TRBV30|-|TRBJ2-7
CAWTPKGGVSYEQYF
TGTGCCTGGACCCCTAAGGGCGGGGTCTCCTACGAGCAGTACTTC
>TRBD2|TRBV7-6|-|TRBJ2-5
CASSLTPGLAGGAGTQYF
TGTGCCAGCAGCTTAACCCCGGGACTAGCGGGGGGGGCGGGGACCCAGTACTTC
>TRBD2|TRBV7-2|-|TRBJ2-7
CASSPNSGGDEQYF
TGTGCCAGCAGCCCAAATAGCGGGGGCGACGAGCAGTACTTC
>-|TRBV6-2/TRBV6-3|-|TRBJ2-2
CASSFPPLGELFF
TGTGCCAGCAGTTTCCCCCCATTGGGGGAGCTGTTTTTT
>TRBD1|TRBV19|once|TRBJ1-2
CASSTPRDRVNYGYTF
TGTGCCAGTAGTACCCCCCGGGACAGGGTTAACTATGGCTACACCTTC
>-|TRBV5-8|-|TRBJ2-2
CASSSRTGELFF
TGTGCCAGCAGCTCGAGGACCGGGGAGCTGTTTTTT
>TRBD2|TRBV6-4|-|TRBJ2-1
CASSDASGGGYNEQFF
TGTGCCAGCAGTGACGCTAGCGGGGGGGGGTACAATGAGCAGTTCTTC
>-|TRBV6-5|-|TRBJ1-2
CASRRQDGNGYTF
TGTGCCAGCCGGAGACAGGACGGTAATGGCTACACCTTC
>-|TRBV7-9|few|TRBJ2-5
CASSLKQVEQTQYF
TGTGCCAGCAGCTTAAAACAGGTTGAACAGACCCAGTACTTC
>TRBD1|TRBV5-1|-|TRBJ2-3
CASSPDRGRGDTQYF
TGCGCCAGCAGCCCGGACAGGGGGCGCGGGGATACGCAGTATTTT
>TRBD2|TRBV28|-|TRBJ2-5
CASSLGLAGAGQETQYF
TGTGCCAGCAGTCTTGGACTAGCGGGAGCTGGGCAAGAGACCCAGTACTTC
>TRBD1|TRBV6-5|-|TRBJ2-7
CASSLDREYEQYF
TGTGCCAGCAGTCTGGACAGGGAATACGAGCAGTACTTC
>TRBD2|TRBV28|once|TRBJ2-5
CASSPGLAEETQYF
TGTGCCAGCAGTCCCGGACTAGCGGAAGAGACCCAGTACTTC
>-|TRBV5-1|-|TRBJ1-6
CASSLVPGFESPLHF
TGCGCCAGCAGCTTGGTCCCAGGGTTTGAGTCACCCCTCCACTTT
>TRBD1|TRBV7-3|-|TRBJ2-1
CASSPQGTHSYNEQFF
TGTGCCAGCAGCCCACAGGGGACCCACTCCTACAATGAGCAGTTCTTC
>-|TRBV4-1|few|TRBJ2-7
CASSQAQGIYEQYF
TGCGCCAGCAGCCAAGCACAGGGAATCTACGAGCAGTACTTC
>-|TRBV12-5|-|TRBJ1-1
CASQGPPTEAFF
TGTGCTAGTCAGGGGCCCCCCACTGAAGCTTTCTTT
>TRBD1|TRBV6-1|-|TRBJ2-7
CASSETGGSYEQYF
TGTGCCAGCAGTGAAACAGGGGGAAGCTACGAGCAGTACTTC
>TRBD1|TRBV27|few|TRBJ2-7
CASSLGDGTGSSYEQYF
TGTGCCAGCAGTTTAGGGGACGGGACAGGGAGCTCCTACGAGCAGTACTTC
>-|TRBV4-1|-|TRBJ1-1
CASSQERKGQRNTEAFF
TGCGCCAGCAGCCAAGAAAGGAAGGGGCAGAGGAACACTGAAGCTTTCTTT
>-|TRBV7-9|-|TRBJ2-3
CASSPSRTFDTQYF
TGTGCCAGCAGCCCTTCCCGGACTTTCGATACGCAGTATTTT
>TRBD2|TRBV5-1|few|TRBJ2-1
CASSLTSGVNNEQFF
TGCGCCAGCAGCTTGACTAGCGGGGTCAACAATGAGCAGTTCTTC